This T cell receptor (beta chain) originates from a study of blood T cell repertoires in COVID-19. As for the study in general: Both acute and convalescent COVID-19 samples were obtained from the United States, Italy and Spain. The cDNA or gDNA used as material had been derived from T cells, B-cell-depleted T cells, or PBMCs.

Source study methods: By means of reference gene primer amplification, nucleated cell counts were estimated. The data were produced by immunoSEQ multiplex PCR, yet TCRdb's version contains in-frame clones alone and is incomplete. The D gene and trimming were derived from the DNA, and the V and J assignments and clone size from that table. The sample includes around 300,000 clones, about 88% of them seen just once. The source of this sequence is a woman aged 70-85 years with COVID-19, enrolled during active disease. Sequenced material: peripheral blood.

The CDR3 reads CASSKDTLGTQYF. The CDR3 nucleotides read TGCGCCAGCAGTAAGGACACACTGGGTACGCAGTATTTT. V usage is TRBV10-1 and J usage is TRBJ2-3; tentatively, D is TRBD1 (5 bases). Germline V gene lookup returns CDR1 WNHNN and CDR2 SYGVQD (reference sequence). With 5 bases removed from V and 8 bases from J, the gap between germline ends came to 14 bases. There are 13 residues in the CDR3.